Below, one T cell receptor beta chain is given with its context. One end of the junction varies from germline; a read error may be responsible. Library construction for TCR beta used iRepertoire HTBI primers and Arm-PCR of CDR3 regions. TCRdb reprocessed the multiplex PCR reads via MiXCR and lists one record per CDR3 protein. The data show hundreds of thousands of distinct CDR3 sequences, 13% seen once. Documented time point: newly diagnosed GD, antithyroid drugs for less than 3 months. Generation of the TCR library employed RNA extracted from PBMCs. The source of the sample is a study of regulatory T cells in long-lasting Graves disease. CDR1 and CDR2 (germline): SGHRS, YFSETQ. This CDR3 has 13 residues. Separately, the same data were catalogued under a study of T cells in Graves' hyperthyroidism and ophthalmopathy.

The chain recombines TRBV5-1 with TRBJ2-1; TRBD1 is a possible D gene (5 bases). The sequence came from a man aged 30-40 years with Graves disease. The sequencing used peripheral blood mononuclear cells (PBMCs), collected at new diagnosis, from a patient treated with antithyroid drugs. The CDR3 loop is CASSLQGVNEQSF. CDR3 DNA sequence: TGCGCCAGCAGCCTTCAAGGGGTCAATGAGCAGTCCTTC.